This T cell receptor (beta chain) comes out of a study of OX40 agonist ivuxolimab in advanced cancers. Study summary: Cohort: 82.7% men, mean age approximately 66, aged about 23 to 79. Past anti-PD-1, anti-PD-L1 or anti-CTLA-4 therapy was accepted, and around 40% had received some. The study, taken as a whole, reports: At doses 0.1 to 3.0 mg/kg, CD4+ and CD8+ clones expanded.

For this clone: Its target is unknown.

Generated by immunoSEQ multiplex PCR, the TCRdb table keeps only in-frame clones and is missing some. The sample contains approximately 81,000 clones, roughly 91% of which appear only once. V dropped 3 bases and J dropped 2 bases, with 12 bases sitting between them. Germline CDR1 is SGDLS and CDR2 is YYNGEE. This CDR3 region has 14 residues. This TCR came from an adult with an advanced solid tumor such as melanoma, head and neck, liver or kidney cancer. The specimen was CD4+ or CD8+ T cells sorted from blood, collected in a trial of the OX40 agonist ivuxolimab. The V gene is TRBV9, the J gene TRBJ2-7; D is possibly TRBD2 (6 bases). The CDR3 protein is CASSATDYPYEQYF. The CDR3 DNA follows: TGTGCCAGCAGCGCGACGGACTATCCCTACGAGCAGTACTTC.